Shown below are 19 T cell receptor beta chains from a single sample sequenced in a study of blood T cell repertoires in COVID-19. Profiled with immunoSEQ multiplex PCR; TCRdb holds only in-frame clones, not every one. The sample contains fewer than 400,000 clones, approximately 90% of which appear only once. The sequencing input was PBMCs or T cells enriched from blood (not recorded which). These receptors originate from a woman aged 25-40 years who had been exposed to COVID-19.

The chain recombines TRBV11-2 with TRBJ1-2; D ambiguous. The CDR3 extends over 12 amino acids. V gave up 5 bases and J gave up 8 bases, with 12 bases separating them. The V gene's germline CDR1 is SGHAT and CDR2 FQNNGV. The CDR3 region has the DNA TGTGCCAGCAGCCTGGGCCTTAACGGCTACACCTTC. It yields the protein CASSLGLNGYTF.

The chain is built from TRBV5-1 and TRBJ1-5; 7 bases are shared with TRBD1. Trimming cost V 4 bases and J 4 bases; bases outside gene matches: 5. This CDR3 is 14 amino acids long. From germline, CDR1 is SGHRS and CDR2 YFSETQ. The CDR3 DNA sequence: TGCGCCAGCAGCCTAGGACAGGAGAATCAGCCCCAGCATTTT. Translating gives CASSLGQENQPQHF.

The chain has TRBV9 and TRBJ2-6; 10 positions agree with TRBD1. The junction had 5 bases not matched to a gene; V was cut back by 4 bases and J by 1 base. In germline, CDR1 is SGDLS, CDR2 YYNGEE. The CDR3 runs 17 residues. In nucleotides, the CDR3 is TGTGCCAGCAGCTCTCGACAGGGGGCGTCTGGGGCCAACGTCCTGACTTTC. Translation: CASSSRQGASGANVLTF.

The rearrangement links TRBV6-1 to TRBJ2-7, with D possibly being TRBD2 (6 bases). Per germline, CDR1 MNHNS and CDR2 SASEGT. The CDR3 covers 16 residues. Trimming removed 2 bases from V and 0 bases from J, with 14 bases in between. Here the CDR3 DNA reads TGTGCCAGCAGTGAATTGGTCGGGGGAAGCTCCTACGAGCAGTACTTC. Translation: CASSELVGGSSYEQYF.

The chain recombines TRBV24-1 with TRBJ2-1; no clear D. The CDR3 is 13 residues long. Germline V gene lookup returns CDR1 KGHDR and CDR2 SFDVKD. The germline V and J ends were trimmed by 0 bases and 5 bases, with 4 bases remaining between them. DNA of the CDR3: TGTGCCACCAGTGATTTGGCGGACAATGAGCAGTTCTTC. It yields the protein CATSDLADNEQFF.

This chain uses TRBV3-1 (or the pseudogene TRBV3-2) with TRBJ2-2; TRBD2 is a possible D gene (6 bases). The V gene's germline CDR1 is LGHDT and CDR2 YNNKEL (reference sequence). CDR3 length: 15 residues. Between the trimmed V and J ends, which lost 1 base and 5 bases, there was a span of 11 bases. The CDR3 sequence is CASSQARGRTGELFF. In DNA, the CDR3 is TGTGCCAGCAGCCAAGCTCGAGGGAGGACCGGGGAGCTGTTTTTT.

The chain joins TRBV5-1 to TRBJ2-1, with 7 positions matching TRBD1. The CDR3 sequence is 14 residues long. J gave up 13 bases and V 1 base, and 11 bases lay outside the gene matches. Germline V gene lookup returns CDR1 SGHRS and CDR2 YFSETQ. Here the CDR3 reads CASSLLSQGIDQFF. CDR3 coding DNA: TGCGCCAGCAGCTTGTTGTCACAGGGGATAGATCAGTTCTTC.

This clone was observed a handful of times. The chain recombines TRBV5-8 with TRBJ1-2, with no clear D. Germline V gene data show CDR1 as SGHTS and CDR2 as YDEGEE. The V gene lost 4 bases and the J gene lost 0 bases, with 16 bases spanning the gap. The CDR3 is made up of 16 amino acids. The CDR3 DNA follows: TGTGCCAGCAGCCACGTATTGATTCCAGCTAACTATGGCTACACCTTC. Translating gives CASSHVLIPANYGYTF.

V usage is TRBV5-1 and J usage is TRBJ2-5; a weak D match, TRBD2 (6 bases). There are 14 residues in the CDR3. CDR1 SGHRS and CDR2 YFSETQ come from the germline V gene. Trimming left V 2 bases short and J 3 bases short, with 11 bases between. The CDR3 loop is CASSLGGIEETQYF. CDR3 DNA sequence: TGCGCCAGCAGCTTAGGCGGGATCGAAGAGACCCAGTACTTC.

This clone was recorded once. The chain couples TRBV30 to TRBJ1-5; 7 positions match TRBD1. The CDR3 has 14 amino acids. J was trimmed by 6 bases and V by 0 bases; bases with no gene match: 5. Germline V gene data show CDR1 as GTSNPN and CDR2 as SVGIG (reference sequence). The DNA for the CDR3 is TGTGCCTGGAGTGTCATTGCAGGGGGTCAGCCCCAGCATTTT. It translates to CAWSVIAGGQPQHF. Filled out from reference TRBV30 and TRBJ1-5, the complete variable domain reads SQTIHQWPATLVQPVGSPLSLECTVEGTSNPNLYWYRQAAGRGLQLLFYSVGIGQISSEVPQNLSASRPQDRQFILSSKKLLLSDSGFYLCAWSVIAGGQPQHFGDGTRLSIL.

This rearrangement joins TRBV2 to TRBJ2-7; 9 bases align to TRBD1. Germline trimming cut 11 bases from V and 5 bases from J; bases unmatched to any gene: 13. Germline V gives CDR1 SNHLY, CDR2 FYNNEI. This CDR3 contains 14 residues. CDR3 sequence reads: CASKPGTGLDEQYF. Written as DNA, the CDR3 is TGTGCCTCGAAGCCCGGGACAGGGCTAGACGAGCAGTACTTC.

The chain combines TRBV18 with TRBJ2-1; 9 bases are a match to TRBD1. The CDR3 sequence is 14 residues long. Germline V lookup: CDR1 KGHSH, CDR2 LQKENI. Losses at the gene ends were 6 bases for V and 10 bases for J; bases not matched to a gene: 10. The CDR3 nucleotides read TGTGCCAGCTCCCAACGGGACAGGGTAAGGGAGCAGTTCTTC. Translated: CASSQRDRVREQFF.

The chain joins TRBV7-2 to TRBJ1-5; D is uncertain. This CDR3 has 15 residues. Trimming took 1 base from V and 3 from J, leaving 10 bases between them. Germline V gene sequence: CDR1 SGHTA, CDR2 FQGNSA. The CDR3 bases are TGTGCCAGCAGCTTAGATGCGACTAACAATCAGCCCCAGCATTTT. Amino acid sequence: CASSLDATNNQPQHF.

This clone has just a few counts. This CDR3 reads CASSSGTTNNEQFF. CDR3 DNA sequence: TGCGCCAGCAGCTCCGGGACAACTAACAATGAGCAGTTCTTC. J is TRBJ2-1 and V is TRBV5-1, with D possibly TRBD1 on 6 matching bases. In germline, CDR1 is SGHRS, CDR2 YFSETQ. This CDR3 has 14 residues. Between the trimmed V and J ends, which lost 3 bases and 5 bases, there was a span of 12 bases.

CDR3 nucleotide sequence: TGTGCCAGCGATAGGGACAGGGGCATACACGAGCAGTACTTC. Translating it yields CASDRDRGIHEQYF. The V and J genes are TRBV2 and TRBJ2-7; 10 bases line up with TRBD1. Germline assignment: CDR1 SNHLY and CDR2 FYNNEI. CDR3 size: 14 residues. V lost 8 bases, J lost 5 bases, and 9 bases stayed unmatched. Variable domain in full (rest from reference TRBV2 and TRBJ2-7): EPEVTQTPSHQVTQMGQEVILRCVPISNHLYFYWYRQILGQKVEFLVSFYNNEISEKSEIFDDQFSVERPDGSNFTLKIRSTKLEDSAMYFCASDRDRGIHEQYFGPGTRLTVT.

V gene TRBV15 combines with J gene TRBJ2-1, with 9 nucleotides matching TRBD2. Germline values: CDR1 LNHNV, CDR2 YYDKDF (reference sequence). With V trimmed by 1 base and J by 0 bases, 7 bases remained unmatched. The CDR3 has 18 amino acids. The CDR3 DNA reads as TGTGCCACCAGCAGAGCAAGCGGGGGGACGAGCTCCTACAATGAGCAGTTCTTC. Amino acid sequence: CATSRASGGTSSYNEQFF. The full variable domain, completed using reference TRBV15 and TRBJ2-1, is DAMVIQNPRYQVTQFGKPVTLSCSQTLNHNVMYWYQQKSSQAPKLLFHYYDKDFNNEADTPDNFQSRRPNTSFCFLDIRSPGLGDTAMYLCATSRASGGTSSYNEQFFGPGTRLTVL.

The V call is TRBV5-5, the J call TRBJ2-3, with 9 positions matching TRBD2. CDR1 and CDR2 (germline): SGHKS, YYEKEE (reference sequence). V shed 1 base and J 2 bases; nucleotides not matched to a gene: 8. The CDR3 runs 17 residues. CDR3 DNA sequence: TGTGCCAGCAGCTTGTTTTGGCGGGGGGGTCCCACAGATACGCAGTATTTT. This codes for CASSLFWRGGPTDTQYF.

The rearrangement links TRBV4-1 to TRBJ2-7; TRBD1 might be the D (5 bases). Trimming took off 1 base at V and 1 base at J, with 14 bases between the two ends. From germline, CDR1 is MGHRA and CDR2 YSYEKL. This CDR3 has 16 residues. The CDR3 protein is CASSQGAQGLSYEQYF. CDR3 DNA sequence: TGCGCCAGCAGCCAAGGGGCCCAGGGATTATCCTACGAGCAGTACTTC.

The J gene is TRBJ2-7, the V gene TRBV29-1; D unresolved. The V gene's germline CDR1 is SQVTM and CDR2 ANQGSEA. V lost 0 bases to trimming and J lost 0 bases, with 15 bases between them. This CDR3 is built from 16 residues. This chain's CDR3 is CSVEDCGLCFSYEQYF. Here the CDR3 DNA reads TGCAGCGTTGAAGATTGCGGCCTTTGTTTCTCCTACGAGCAGTACTTC.